The 18 T cell receptor beta chains below all came from one sample that was sequenced in a study of shared clonotypes between healthy human individuals. TCRdb's table, derived via immunoSEQ multiplex PCR, lists solely in-frame clones and lacks some. The sample comprises some 1 million clones, around 76% of which are singletons, and approximately 1.3% rests with the top ten. Material for sequencing was memory CD4+ T cells sorted from blood. Subset denoted: CD45RA-negative fraction. The receptors derive from a man younger than 35 in good health.

A single count supports this clone. The genes are TRBV6-4 and TRBJ2-1, with 10 positions matching TRBD1. Germline V gives CDR1 MRHNA, CDR2 SNTAGT. Unmatched junction bases numbered 10, after V lost 6 bases and J lost 5 bases. This CDR3 region has 16 residues. The CDR3 DNA is TGTGCCAGCAGCCGAAGTCCGGGGACAGGGGACAATGAGCAGTTCTTC. It is translated as CASSRSPGTGDNEQFF.

The chain is built from TRBV7-9 and TRBJ2-1, with D possibly TRBD1 on 5 matching bases. Per germline, CDR1 SEHNR and CDR2 FQNEAQ (reference sequence). Trimming left V 5 bases short and J 10 bases short, with 12 bases between. This CDR3 is built from 12 residues. This chain's CDR3 is CASSIRGGEQFF. The CDR3 DNA sequence: TGTGCCAGCAGCATTAGGGGCGGAGAGCAGTTCTTC.

The CDR3 DNA follows: TGTGCCACCAGCAGAGAGAAGGGTTGGTCCTACGAGCAGTACTTC. It yields the protein CATSREKGWSYEQYF. V and J are TRBV15 and TRBJ2-7; no firm D call. CDR1 and CDR2 (germline): LNHNV, YYDKDF (reference sequence). V dropped 0 bases and J dropped 1 base, with 10 bases sitting between them. This CDR3 has 15 amino acids.

This rearrangement joins TRBV7-2 to TRBJ2-1; no definite D call. This CDR3 has 15 residues. In germline, CDR1 is SGHTA, CDR2 FQGNSA. Trimming took off 0 bases at V and 6 bases at J, with 12 bases between the two ends. CDR3 in amino acids: CASSLALFLVNEQFF. The DNA of the CDR3 is TGTGCCAGCAGCTTAGCGCTCTTCTTAGTCAATGAGCAGTTCTTC.

This chain connects TRBV30 to TRBJ2-3; D uncertain. The germline V gene encodes CDR1 GTSNPN and CDR2 SVGIG (reference sequence). V was trimmed by 4 bases and J by 9 bases, leaving 11 bases between them. This CDR3 is built from 11 residues. The CDR3 DNA follows: TGTGCCTGGACGGCGCTGGAGACGCAGTATTTT. It translates to CAWTALETQYF.

The J gene is TRBJ1-2, the V gene TRBV7-8, with D possibly matching TRBD1 (5 bases). Trimming took off 8 bases at V and 5 bases at J, with 9 bases between the two ends. The germline CDR1 and CDR2 sequences are SGHVS and FQNEAQ. The CDR3 is 11 amino acids. In DNA, the CDR3 is TGTGCCAGCGGAGGGGTGTATGGCTACACCTTC. Residues: CASGGVYGYTF.

The chain recombines TRBV4-1 with TRBJ1-4; D call uncertain. Per the germline V gene, CDR1 is MGHRA and CDR2 is YSYEKL. The CDR3 consists of 15 residues. V lost 1 base to trimming and J lost 5 bases, with 11 bases between them. The CDR3 coding sequence is TGCGCCAGCAGCCAAGCTAACAGCGGAAATGAAAAACTGTTTTTT. Its protein product is CASSQANSGNEKLFF.

The gene calls are TRBV19 and TRBJ2-3; D is perhaps TRBD2 (5 bases). This CDR3 has 16 amino acids. Germline CDR1 is LNHDA and CDR2 is SQIVND (reference sequence). V dropped 6 bases and J dropped 0 bases, with 16 bases sitting between them. CDR3 coding DNA: TGTGCCAGTAGCCCCATAAGCGGTTATAGCACAGATACGCAGTATTTT. It is translated as CASSPISGYSTDTQYF.

This rearrangement joins TRBV5-1 to TRBJ2-2, with D perhaps assigned TRBD1 or TRBD2 (6 bases each). The ends were cut back, 4 bases at V and 4 bases at J, with 17 bases in the middle. CDR1 is SGHRS, CDR2 YFSETQ, per germline. This CDR3 has 16 amino acids. The CDR3 DNA follows: TGCGCCAGCAGCCTGGCGGTCGGGGGCATCACCGGGGAGCTGTTTTTT. Translated, it gives CASSLAVGGITGELFF. Full variable domain (rest looked up from reference TRBV5-1 and TRBJ2-2): KAGVTQTPRYLIKTRGQQVTLSCSPISGHRSVSWYQQTPGQGLQFLFEYFSETQRNKGNFPGRFSGRQFSNSRSEMNVSTLELGDSALYLCASSLAVGGITGELFFGEGSRLTVL.

This clone was detected only a few times. This sequence joins TRBV5-5 and TRBJ1-1; D is undetermined. Germline V gene data show CDR1 as SGHKS and CDR2 as YYEKEE (reference sequence). Trimming left V 0 bases short and J 1 base short, with 7 bases between. This CDR3 region has 14 residues. The CDR3, as DNA: TGTGCCAGCAGCTTGGCACGGGCGAACACTGAAGCTTTCTTT. This sequence encodes CASSLARANTEAFF. The full variable domain, completed using reference TRBV5-5 and TRBJ1-1, is DAGVTQSPTHLIKTRGQQVTLRCSPISGHKSVSWYQQVLGQGPQFIFQYYEKEERGRGNFPDRFSARQFPNYSSELNVNALLLGDSALYLCASSLARANTEAFFGQGTRLTVV.

The chain combines TRBV5-4 with TRBJ2-2; 10 bases are shared with TRBD2. CDR3 length: 16 amino acids. The ends lost 4 bases at V and 4 bases at J; junction bases unmatched: 7. Germline V gene data show CDR1 as SGHNT and CDR2 as YYREEE (reference sequence). Here the CDR3 DNA reads TGTGCCAGCAGCGCCGCTAGCGGGGGAGGCACCGGGGAGCTGTTTTTT. Translation: CASSAASGGGTGELFF.

This clone was detected a few times. This chain connects TRBV7-9 to TRBJ1-4, with 7 bases identical to TRBD1. V lost 7 bases to trimming and J lost 6 bases; unmatched junction nucleotides: 11. Germline values: CDR1 SEHNR, CDR2 FQNEAQ (reference sequence). This CDR3 region has 15 residues. CDR3 nucleotides: TGTGCCAGCACCTTGCCGGGACAGAACCATGAAAAACTGTTTTTT. Amino acids: CASTLPGQNHEKLFF. Full variable domain (missing parts from reference TRBV7-9 and TRBJ1-4): DTGVSQNPRHKITKRGQNVTFRCDPISEHNRLYWYRQTLGQGPEFLTYFQNEAQLEKSRLLSDRFSAERPKGSFSTLEIQRTEQGDSAMYLCASTLPGQNHEKLFFGSGTQLSVL.

This clone has only a few counts. Here the CDR3 DNA reads TGTGCCAGCAGCAACGGGGGTTTTTCCTACAATGAGCAGTTCTTC. This codes for CASSNGGFSYNEQFF. This rearrangement joins TRBV28 to TRBJ2-1, with D maybe TRBD2 (6 bases). CDR1 and CDR2 (germline): MDHEN, SYDVKM. The V end lost 6 bases, the J end lost 1 base, and 13 bases lay between the germline ends. The CDR3 is 15 amino acids.

The CDR3 protein is CASSLIWPREETQYF. CDR3 nucleotides: TGTGCCAGCAGCTTAATTTGGCCAAGGGAAGAGACCCAGTACTTC. The chain has TRBV7-2 and TRBJ2-5; D uncertain. The V and J ends lost 2 bases and 3 bases respectively, with 13 bases between them. CDR3 length equals 15 residues. Germline CDR1 and CDR2: SGHTA and FQGNSA.

Notes on this clone: Other DNA sequences of this sample code for an identical CDR3. The chain combines TRBV30 with TRBJ2-7, with D possibly being TRBD1 or TRBD2 (5 bases each). Trimming took 0 bases from V and 2 from J, leaving 8 bases between them. Germline-derived CDR1 and CDR2 are GTSNPN and SVGIG (reference sequence). The CDR3 runs to 13 residues. The CDR3 sequence is CAWSVRGPYEQYF. CDR3 coding DNA: TGTGCCTGGAGTGTACGGGGACCCTACGAGCAGTACTTC. Full variable domain (remainder filled in from reference TRBV30 and TRBJ2-7): SQTIHQWPATLVQPVGSPLSLECTVEGTSNPNLYWYRQAAGRGLQLLFYSVGIGQISSEVPQNLSASRPQDRQFILSSKKLLLSDSGFYLCAWSVRGPYEQYFGPGTRLTVT.

The chain recombines TRBV19 with TRBJ2-7; TRBD1 is a possible D gene (6 bases). V gave up 5 bases and J gave up 5 bases, with 16 bases separating them. The CDR3 totals 14 residues. The germline V gene has CDR1 LNHDA and CDR2 SQIVND (reference sequence). The chain's CDR3 is CASSSQGRLHEQYF. CDR3 DNA: TGTGCCAGTAGTTCCCAGGGGCGCTTACACGAGCAGTACTTC.

This clone was found once. The rearrangement links TRBV5-4 to TRBJ1-1, with unresolved D. The CDR3 sequence is 14 residues long. V was clipped by 0 bases and J by 1 base, with 7 bases between them. Germline CDR1 reads SGHNT; CDR2 reads YYREEE (reference sequence). The CDR3 nucleotides are TGTGCCAGCAGCTTGGCCTTACAGAACACTGAAGCTTTCTTT. Its translation is CASSLALQNTEAFF.

This chain connects TRBV29-1 to TRBJ2-3; D is unresolved. V lost 3 bases to trimming and J lost 0 bases, with 13 bases between them. In germline, CDR1 is SQVTM, CDR2 ANQGSEA. CDR3 length: 15 residues. The CDR3 spells CSVDSWVGSTDTQYF. The DNA for the CDR3 is TGCAGCGTTGATAGTTGGGTCGGCAGCACAGATACGCAGTATTTT.